This T cell receptor (beta chain) derives from a study of PD-1 blockade in mismatch repair-deficient tumors. Study background: Enrolled about 2013-2017, patients had progressing, pretreated mismatch repair-deficient cancers of over nine types.

The protocol was immunoSEQ multiplex PCR, while the TCRdb copy is restricted to in-frame clones and leaves out a portion. The sample includes about 79,000 clones, more than 80% of them seen just once. Per germline, CDR1 SGHAT and CDR2 FQNNGV. This CDR3 has 15 residues. The V and J ends lost 5 bases and 5 bases respectively, with 18 bases between them. This receptor was obtained from an adult with mismatch repair-deficient cancer. The specimen was peripheral blood, collected 44 weeks after starting pembrolizumab. The V call is TRBV11-2, the J call TRBJ2-5; D gene unclear. Here the CDR3 reads CASSLTGSGSETQYF. In DNA, the CDR3 is TGTGCCAGCAGCCTTACGGGTTCCGGGTCGGAGACCCAGTACTTC. The full variable domain, its missing parts supplied by reference TRBV11-2 and TRBJ2-5, is EAGVAQSPRYKIIEKRQSVAFWCNPISGHATLYWYQQILGQGPKLLIQFQNNGVVDDSQLPKDRFSAERLKGVDSTLKIQPAKLEDSAVYLCASSLTGSGSETQYFGPGTRLLVL.